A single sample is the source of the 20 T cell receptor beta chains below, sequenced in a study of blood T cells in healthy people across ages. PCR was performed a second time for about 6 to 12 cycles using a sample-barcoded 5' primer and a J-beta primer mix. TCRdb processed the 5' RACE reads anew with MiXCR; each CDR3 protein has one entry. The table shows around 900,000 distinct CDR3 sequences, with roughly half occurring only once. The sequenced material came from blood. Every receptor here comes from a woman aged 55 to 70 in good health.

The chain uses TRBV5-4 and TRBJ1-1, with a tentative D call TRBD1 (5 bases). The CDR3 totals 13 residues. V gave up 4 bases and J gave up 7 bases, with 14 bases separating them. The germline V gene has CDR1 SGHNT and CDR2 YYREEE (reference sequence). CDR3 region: CASSPRGGGEAFF. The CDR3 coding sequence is TGTGCCAGCAGCCCTAGGGGCGGTGGTGAAGCTTTCTTT.

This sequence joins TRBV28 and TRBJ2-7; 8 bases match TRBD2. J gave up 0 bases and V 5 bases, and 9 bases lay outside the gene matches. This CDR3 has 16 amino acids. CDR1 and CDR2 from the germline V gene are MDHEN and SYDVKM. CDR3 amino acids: CASSPPSGSFSYEQYF. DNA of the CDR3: TGTGCCAGCAGTCCCCCCAGCGGGAGCTTCTCCTACGAGCAGTACTTC.

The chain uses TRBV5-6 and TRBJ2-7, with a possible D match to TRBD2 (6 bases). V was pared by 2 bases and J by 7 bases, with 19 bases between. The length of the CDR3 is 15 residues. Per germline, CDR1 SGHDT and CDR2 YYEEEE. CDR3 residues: CASSFSAGWGDEQYF. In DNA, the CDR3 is TGTGCCAGCAGCTTTAGTGCGGGGTGGGGCGATGAGCAGTACTTC.

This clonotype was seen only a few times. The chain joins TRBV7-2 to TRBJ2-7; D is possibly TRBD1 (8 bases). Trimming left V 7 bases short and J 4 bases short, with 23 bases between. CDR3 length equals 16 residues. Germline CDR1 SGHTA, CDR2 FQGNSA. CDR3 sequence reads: CASTQQGGGGGYEQYF. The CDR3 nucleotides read TGTGCCAGCACCCAACAGGGGGGTGGGGGAGGGTACGAGCAGTACTTC.

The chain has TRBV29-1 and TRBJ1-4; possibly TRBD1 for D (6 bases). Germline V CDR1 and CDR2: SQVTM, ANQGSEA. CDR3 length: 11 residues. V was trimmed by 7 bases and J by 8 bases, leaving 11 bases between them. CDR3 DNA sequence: TGCAGCGCGCAGGGGTACGAAAAACTGTTTTTT. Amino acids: CSAQGYEKLFF.

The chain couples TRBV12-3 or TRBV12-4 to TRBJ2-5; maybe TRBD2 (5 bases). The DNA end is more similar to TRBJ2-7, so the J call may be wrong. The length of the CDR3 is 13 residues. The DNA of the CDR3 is TGTGCCAGCAGCTCCCAGACGGGATACGAGCAGTACTTC. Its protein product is CASSSQTGYEQYF.

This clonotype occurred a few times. CDR3 DNA sequence: TGTGCCTGGAGAGGCAGTCTAAGCTCCTACGAGCAGTACTTC. As protein: CAWRGSLSSYEQYF. The rearrangement uses TRBV30 and TRBJ2-7; no clear D gene. The CDR3 loop spans 14 amino acids. V dropped 3 bases and J dropped 0 bases, with 12 bases sitting between them. Germline-derived CDR1 and CDR2 are GTSNPN and SVGIG (reference sequence).

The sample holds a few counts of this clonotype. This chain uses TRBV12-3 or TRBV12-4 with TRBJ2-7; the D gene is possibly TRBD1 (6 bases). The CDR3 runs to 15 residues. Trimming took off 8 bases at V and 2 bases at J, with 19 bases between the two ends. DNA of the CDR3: TGTGCCAGCCAAATGACAGGCAGGGGTACCTACGAGCAGTACTTC. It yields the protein CASQMTGRGTYEQYF.

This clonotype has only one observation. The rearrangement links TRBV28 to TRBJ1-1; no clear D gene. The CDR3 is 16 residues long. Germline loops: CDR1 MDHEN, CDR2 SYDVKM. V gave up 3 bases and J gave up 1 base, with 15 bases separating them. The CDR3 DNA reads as TGTGCCAGCAGTTTCTTTCGGCTCCGGCAGAACACTGAAGCTTTCTTT. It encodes CASSFFRLRQNTEAFF.

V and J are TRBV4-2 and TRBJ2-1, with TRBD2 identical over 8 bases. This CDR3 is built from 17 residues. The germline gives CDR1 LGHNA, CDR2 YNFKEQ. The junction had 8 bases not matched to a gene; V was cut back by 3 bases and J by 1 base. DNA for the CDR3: TGTGCCAGCAGCCAGCAGACTAGCGATCGTTCCTACAATGAGCAGTTCTTC. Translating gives CASSQQTSDRSYNEQFF.

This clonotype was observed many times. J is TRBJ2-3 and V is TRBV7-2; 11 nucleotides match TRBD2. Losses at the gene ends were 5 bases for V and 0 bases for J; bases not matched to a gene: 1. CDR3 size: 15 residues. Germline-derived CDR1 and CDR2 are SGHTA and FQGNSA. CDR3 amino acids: CASSRTSGSTDTQYF. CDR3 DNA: TGTGCCAGCAGCCGGACTAGCGGGAGCACAGATACGCAGTATTTT.

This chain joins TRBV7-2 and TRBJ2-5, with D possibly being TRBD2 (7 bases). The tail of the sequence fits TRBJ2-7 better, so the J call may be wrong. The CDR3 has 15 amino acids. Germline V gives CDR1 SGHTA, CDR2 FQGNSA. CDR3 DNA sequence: TGTGCCAGCAGCTTAGGGGGGGGCAGACACTACGAGCAGTACTTC. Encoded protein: CASSLGGGRHYEQYF.

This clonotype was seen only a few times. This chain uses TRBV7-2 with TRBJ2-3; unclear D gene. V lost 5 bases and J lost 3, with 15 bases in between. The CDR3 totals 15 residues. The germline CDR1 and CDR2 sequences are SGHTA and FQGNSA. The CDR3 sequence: CASSADLGSTDTQYF. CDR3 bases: TGTGCCAGCAGCGCAGATCTTGGCAGTACAGATACGCAGTATTTT.

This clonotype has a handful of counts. CDR3 in DNA: TGCGCCAGCAGCCCCCGGACAGGGGCGAATGAGCAGTTCTTC. It encodes CASSPRTGANEQFF. The chain recombines TRBV5-1 with TRBJ2-1; 9 positions match TRBD1. The CDR3 is made up of 14 amino acids. V lost 4 bases to trimming and J lost 7 bases; unmatched junction nucleotides: 6. Germline V gives CDR1 SGHRS, CDR2 YFSETQ.

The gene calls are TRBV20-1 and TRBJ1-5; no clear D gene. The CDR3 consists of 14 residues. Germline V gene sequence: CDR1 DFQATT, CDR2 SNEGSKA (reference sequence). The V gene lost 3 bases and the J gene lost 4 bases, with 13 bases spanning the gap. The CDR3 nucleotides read TGCAGTGCTAGTCAGGAGGCGATGAATCAGCCCCAGCATTTT. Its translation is CSASQEAMNQPQHF.

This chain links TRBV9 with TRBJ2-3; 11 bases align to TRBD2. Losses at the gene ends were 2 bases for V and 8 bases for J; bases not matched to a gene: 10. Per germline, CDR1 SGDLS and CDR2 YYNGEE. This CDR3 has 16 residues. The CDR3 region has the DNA TGTGCCAGCAGCGTTGGGACTAGCGGAAGGGGGGGTACGCAGTATTTT. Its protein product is CASSVGTSGRGGTQYF.

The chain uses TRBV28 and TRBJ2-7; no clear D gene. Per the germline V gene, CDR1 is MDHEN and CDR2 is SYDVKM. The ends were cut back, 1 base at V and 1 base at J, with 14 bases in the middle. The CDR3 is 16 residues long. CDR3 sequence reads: CASSLLTSGLSYEQYF. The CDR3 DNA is TGTGCCAGCAGTTTATTGACGTCAGGTTTATCCTACGAGCAGTACTTC.

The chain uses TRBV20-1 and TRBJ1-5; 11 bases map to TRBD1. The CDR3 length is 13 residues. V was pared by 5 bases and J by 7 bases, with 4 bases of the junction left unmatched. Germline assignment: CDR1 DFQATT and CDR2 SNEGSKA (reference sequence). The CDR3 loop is CSAPGQGGQPQHF. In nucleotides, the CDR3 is TGCAGTGCTCCGGGACAGGGGGGCCAGCCCCAGCATTTT.

As DNA, the CDR3 is TGTGCCAGCAGCCGGCCAGGCGGGGAAAAACTGTTTTTT. It encodes CASSRPGGEKLFF. The chain recombines TRBV7-2 with TRBJ1-4; no definite D call. The V end lost 5 bases, the J end lost 8 bases, and 12 bases lay between the germline ends. Germline lookup yields CDR1 SGHTA and CDR2 FQGNSA. The CDR3 consists of 13 residues.

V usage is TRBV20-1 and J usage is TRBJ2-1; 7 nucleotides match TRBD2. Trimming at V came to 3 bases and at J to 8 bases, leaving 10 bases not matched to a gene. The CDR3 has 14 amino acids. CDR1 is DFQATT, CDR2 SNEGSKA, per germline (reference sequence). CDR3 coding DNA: TGCAGTGCTAGTTCGGGGGAGGGCTTGGATGAGCAGTTCTTC. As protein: CSASSGEGLDEQFF.